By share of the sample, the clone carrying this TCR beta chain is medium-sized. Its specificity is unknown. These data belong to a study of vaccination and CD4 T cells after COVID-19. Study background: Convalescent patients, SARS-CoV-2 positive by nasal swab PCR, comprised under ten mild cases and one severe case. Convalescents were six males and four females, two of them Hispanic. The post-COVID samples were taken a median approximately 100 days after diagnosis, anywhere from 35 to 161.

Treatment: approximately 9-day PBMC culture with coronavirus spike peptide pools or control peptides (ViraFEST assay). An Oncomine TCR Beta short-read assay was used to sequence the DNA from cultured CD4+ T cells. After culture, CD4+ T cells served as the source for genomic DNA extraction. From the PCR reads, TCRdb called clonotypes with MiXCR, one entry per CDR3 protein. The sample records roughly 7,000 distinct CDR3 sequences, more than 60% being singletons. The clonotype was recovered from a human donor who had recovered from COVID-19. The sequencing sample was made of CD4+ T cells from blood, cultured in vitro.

The CDR3 region has the DNA TGTGCCAGCAGCTTAGATCGATCTACTAACTATGGCTACACCTTC. The encoded protein is CASSLDRSTNYGYTF. The chain uses TRBV7-9 and TRBJ1-2; D unclear. V was pared by 1 base and J by 0 bases, with 9 bases between. CDR3 length equals 15 residues. Germline V gene data show CDR1 as SEHNR and CDR2 as FQNEAQ (reference sequence).